This entry lists 2 T cell receptor beta chains sequenced from one sample in a study of cytotoxic CD8 clonotypes in ibrutinib-treated CLL. Using immunoSEQ multiplex PCR, the repertoire was profiled, and TCRdb retains in-frame clones only, with some absent. The repertoire consists of 250,000 to 350,000 clones, with around 77% occurring once and the leading ten covering about 5.8%. The source was PBMCs, collected at disease progression, from a patient treated with ibrutinib. The origin of the receptors is a human donor with chronic lymphocytic leukemia.

This clone was seen a handful of times. J is TRBJ2-7 and V is TRBV5-4; D uncertain. The CDR3 consists of 16 residues. Trimming stripped 5 bases from V and 7 bases from J, with 25 bases between. CDR1 is SGHNT and CDR2 is YYREEE in the germline V gene (reference sequence). The CDR3 protein is CASSPQSGRLLGEQYF. CDR3 coding DNA: TGTGCCAGCAGTCCCCAATCGGGCAGGCTCCTGGGGGAGCAGTACTTC.

This clone has just a few counts. The rearrangement uses TRBV27 and TRBJ2-7; unclear D gene. This CDR3 region has 14 residues. CDR1 and CDR2 (germline): MNHEY, SMNVEV (reference sequence). With 2 bases removed from V and 2 bases from J, the gap between germline ends came to 10 bases. The CDR3 spells CASSLRGGTYEQYF. CDR3 sequence (DNA): TGTGCCAGCAGTTTACGCGGTGGGACCTACGAGCAGTACTTC.